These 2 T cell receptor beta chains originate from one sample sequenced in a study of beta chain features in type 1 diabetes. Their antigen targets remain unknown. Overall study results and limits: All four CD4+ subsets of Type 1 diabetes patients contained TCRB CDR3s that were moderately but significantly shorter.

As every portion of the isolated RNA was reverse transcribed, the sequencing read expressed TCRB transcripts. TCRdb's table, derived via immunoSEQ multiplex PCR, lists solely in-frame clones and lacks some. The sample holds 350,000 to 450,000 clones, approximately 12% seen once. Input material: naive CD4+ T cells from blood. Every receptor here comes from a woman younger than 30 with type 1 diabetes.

Here the CDR3 reads CASSSGIYNEQFF. In DNA form, the CDR3 reads TGTGCCAGCAGTTCCGGGATCTACAATGAGCAGTTCTTC. The V and J genes are TRBV28 and TRBJ2-1, with D perhaps matching TRBD2 (5 bases). Trimming stripped 4 bases from V and 3 bases from J, with 7 bases between. Germline V gene sequence: CDR1 MDHEN, CDR2 SYDVKM. The CDR3 loop spans 13 amino acids.

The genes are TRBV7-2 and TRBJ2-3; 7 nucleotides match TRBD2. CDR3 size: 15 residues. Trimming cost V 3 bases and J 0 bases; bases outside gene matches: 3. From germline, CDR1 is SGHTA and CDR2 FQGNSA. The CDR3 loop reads CASSLKRGSTDTQYF. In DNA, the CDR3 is TGTGCCAGCAGCTTGAAGCGGGGAAGCACAGATACGCAGTATTTT.